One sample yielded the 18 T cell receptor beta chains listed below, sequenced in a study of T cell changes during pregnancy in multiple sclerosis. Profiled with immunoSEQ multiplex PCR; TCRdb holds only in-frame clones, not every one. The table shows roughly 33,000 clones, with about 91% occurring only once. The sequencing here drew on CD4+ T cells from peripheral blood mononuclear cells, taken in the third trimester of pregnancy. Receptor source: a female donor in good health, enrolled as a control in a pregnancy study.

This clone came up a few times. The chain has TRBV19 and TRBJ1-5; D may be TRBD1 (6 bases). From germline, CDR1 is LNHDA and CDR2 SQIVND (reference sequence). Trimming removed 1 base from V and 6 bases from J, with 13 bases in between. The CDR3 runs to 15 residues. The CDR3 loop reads CASSIGGRGSQPQHF. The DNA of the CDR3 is TGTGCCAGTAGTATAGGGGGCAGGGGAAGTCAGCCCCAGCATTTT.

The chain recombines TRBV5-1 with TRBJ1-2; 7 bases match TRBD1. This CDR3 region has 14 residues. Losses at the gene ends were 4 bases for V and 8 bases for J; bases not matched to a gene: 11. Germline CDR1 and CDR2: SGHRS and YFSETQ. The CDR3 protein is CASSRGTAERGYTF. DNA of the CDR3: TGCGCCAGCAGCAGGGGGACAGCCGAAAGGGGCTACACCTTC.

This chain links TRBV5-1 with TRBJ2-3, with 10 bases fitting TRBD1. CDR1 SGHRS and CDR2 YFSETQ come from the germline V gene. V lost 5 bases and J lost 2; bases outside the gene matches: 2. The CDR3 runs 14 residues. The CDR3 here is CASSGTGATDTQYF. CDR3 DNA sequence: TGCGCCAGCAGTGGGACAGGGGCCACAGATACGCAGTATTTT.

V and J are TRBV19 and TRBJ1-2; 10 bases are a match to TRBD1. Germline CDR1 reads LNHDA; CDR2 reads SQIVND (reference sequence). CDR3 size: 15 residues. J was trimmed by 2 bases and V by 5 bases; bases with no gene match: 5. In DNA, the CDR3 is TGTGCCAGTAGTCCCGGGACAGGGGAAAACTATGGCTACACCTTC. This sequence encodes CASSPGTGENYGYTF.

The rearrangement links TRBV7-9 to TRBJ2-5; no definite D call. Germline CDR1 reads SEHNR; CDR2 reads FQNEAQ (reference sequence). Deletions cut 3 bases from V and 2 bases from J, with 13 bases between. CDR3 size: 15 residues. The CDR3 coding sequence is TGTGCCAGCAGCTTTCCCGAAAGAGGTCAAGAGACCCAGTACTTC. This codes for CASSFPERGQETQYF. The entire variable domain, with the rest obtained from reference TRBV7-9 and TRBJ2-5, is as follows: DTGVSQNPRHKITKRGQNVTFRCDPISEHNRLYWYRQTLGQGPEFLTYFQNEAQLEKSRLLSDRFSAERPKGSFSTLEIQRTEQGDSAMYLCASSFPERGQETQYFGPGTRLLVL.

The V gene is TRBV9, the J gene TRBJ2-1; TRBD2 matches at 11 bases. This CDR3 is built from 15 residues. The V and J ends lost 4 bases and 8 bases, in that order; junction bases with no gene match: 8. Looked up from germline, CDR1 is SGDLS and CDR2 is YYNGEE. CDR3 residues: CASSISGRAIDEQFF. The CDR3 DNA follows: TGTGCCAGCAGCATTAGCGGGAGGGCGATCGATGAGCAGTTCTTC.

The CDR3 protein is CASSSDLTGGGTEAFF. In DNA form, the CDR3 reads TGTGCCAGCAGCTCGGACCTAACAGGGGGAGGAACTGAAGCTTTCTTT. The chain couples TRBV7-8 to TRBJ1-1; 8 nucleotides agree with TRBD1. This CDR3 region has 16 residues. V was clipped by 4 bases and J by 5 bases; unmatched bases: 12. Looked up from germline, CDR1 is SGHVS and CDR2 is FQNEAQ.

CDR3 DNA sequence: TGTGCCAGCAGCTTAGGACTGGCTAATGGCTACACCTTC. Protein product: CASSLGLANGYTF. The chain links TRBV7-8 to TRBJ1-2; the D is unclear. V was shortened by 1 base and J by 6 bases, with 9 bases between the two germline ends. Germline V gene sequence: CDR1 SGHVS, CDR2 FQNEAQ. The CDR3 is made up of 13 amino acids.

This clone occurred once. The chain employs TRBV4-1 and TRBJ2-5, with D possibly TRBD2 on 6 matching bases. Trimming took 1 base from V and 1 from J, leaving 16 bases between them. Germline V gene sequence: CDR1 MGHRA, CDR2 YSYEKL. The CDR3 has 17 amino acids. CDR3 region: CASSQGEVGGSQETQYF. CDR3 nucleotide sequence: TGCGCCAGCAGCCAAGGCGAGGTGGGGGGATCCCAAGAGACCCAGTACTTC.

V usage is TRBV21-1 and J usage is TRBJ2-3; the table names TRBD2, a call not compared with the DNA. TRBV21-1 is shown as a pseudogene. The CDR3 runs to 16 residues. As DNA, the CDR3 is TGTGCCAGCAGCAAAGAGAGGAGCGCCCTCACAGATACGCAGTATTTT. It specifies CASSKERSALTDTQYF.

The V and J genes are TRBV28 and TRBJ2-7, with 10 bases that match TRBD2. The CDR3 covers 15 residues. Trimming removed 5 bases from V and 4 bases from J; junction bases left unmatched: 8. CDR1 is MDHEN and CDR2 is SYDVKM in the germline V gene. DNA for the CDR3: TGTGCCAGCAGTACATACTCTAGCGGGAGATACGAGCAGTACTTC. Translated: CASSTYSSGRYEQYF. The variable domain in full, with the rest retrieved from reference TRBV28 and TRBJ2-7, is DVKVTQSSRYLVKRTGEKVFLECVQDMDHENMFWYRQDPGLGLRLIYFSYDVKMKEKGDIPEGYSVSREKKERFSLILESASTNQTSMYLCASSTYSSGRYEQYFGPGTRLTVT.

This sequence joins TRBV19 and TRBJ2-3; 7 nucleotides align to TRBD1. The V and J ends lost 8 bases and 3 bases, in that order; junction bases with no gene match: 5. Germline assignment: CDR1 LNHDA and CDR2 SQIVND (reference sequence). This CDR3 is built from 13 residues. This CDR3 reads CASSRQGTDTQYF. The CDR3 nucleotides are TGTGCCAGTTCCCGACAGGGAACAGATACGCAGTATTTT.

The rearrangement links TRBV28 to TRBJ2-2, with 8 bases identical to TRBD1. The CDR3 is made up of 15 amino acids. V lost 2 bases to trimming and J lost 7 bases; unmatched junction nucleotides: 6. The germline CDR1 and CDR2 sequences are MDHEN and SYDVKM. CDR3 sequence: CASSLNRGKSGELFF. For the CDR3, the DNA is TGTGCCAGCAGTTTAAACAGGGGGAAGAGCGGGGAGCTGTTTTTT.

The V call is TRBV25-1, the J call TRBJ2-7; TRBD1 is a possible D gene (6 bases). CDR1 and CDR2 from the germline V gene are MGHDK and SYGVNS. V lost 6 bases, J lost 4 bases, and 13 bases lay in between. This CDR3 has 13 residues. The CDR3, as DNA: TGTGCCAGCAGCTCAGGGGTTGGGTACGAGCAGTACTTC. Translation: CASSSGVGYEQYF.

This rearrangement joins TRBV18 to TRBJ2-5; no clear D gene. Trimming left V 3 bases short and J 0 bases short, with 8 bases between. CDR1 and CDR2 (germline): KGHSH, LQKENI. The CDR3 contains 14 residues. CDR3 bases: TGTGCCAGCTCACCGCGAGAGTACCAAGAGACCCAGTACTTC. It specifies CASSPREYQETQYF.

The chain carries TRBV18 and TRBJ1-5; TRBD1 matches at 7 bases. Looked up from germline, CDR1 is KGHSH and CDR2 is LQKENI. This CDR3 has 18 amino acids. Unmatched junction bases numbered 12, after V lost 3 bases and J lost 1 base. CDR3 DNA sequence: TGTGCCAGCTCACCCAGGACGGTCCAGACAGGGAGCAATCAGCCCCAGCATTTT. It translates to CASSPRTVQTGSNQPQHF.

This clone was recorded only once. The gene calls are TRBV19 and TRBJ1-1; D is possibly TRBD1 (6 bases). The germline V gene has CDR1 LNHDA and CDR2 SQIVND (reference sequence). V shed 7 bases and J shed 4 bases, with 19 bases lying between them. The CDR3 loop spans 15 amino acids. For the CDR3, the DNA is TGTGCCAGTACCGCCTGGTTACAGGGACCCACTGAAGCTTTCTTT. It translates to CASTAWLQGPTEAFF.

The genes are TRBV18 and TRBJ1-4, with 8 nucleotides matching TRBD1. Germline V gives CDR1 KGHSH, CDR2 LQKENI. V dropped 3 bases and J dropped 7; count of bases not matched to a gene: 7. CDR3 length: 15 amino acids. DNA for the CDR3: TGTGCCAGCTCACCTGACAGGGGCGGTGGTGAAAAACTGTTTTTT. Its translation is CASSPDRGGGEKLFF.